The rows below give T cell receptor beta chains drawn from one sample of a study of T cell responses to AZD1222 COVID-19 vaccine. The table came from immunoSEQ multiplex PCR; TCRdb's copy has only in-frame clones and leaves some out. The sample shows about 160,000 clones, over 80% of them seen only once. The sample was peripheral blood, taken on day 0 of AZD1222 vaccination. The receptors derive from an adult in good health. CDR3s include the opening cysteine and the closing phenylalanine or tryptophan. A D gene is named only where the DNA matches it firmly.

d_call: NA; v_call: TRBV27; j_call: TRBJ2-7; cdr3_aa: CASKNILGSNEQYF; cdr3_nt: TGTGCCAGCAAAAATATCCTCGGGAGCAACGAGCAGTACTTC
d_call: NA; v_call: TRBV20-1; j_call: TRBJ1-2; cdr3_aa: CSAIRPLGYTF; cdr3_nt: TGCAGTGCTATCAGGCCACTTGGCTACACCTTC
d_call: NA; v_call: TRBV15; j_call: TRBJ2-2; cdr3_aa: CASTRVIGELFF; cdr3_nt: TGTGCCTCTACGCGAGTAATCGGGGAGCTGTTTTTT
d_call: TRBD2; v_call: TRBV19; j_call: TRBJ2-7; cdr3_aa: CASSIRVAGGLFGQYF; cdr3_nt: TGTGCCAGTAGTATTCGGGTAGCGGGAGGGCTTTTTGGGCAGTACTTC
d_call: NA; v_call: TRBV28; j_call: TRBJ1-5; cdr3_aa: CASSFTGRRNQPQHF; cdr3_nt: TGTGCCAGCAGTTTTACGGGGAGGCGCAATCAGCCCCAGCATTTT
d_call: NA; v_call: TRBV5-4; j_call: TRBJ1-4; cdr3_aa: CASSMGGEKLFF; cdr3_nt: TGTGCCAGCAGCATGGGAGGGGAAAAACTGTTTTTT
d_call: TRBD2; v_call: TRBV24-1; j_call: TRBJ2-1; cdr3_aa: CATSMTSGSSYNEQFF; cdr3_nt: TGTGCCACCAGTATGACTAGCGGTAGCTCCTACAATGAGCAGTTCTTC
d_call: NA; v_call: TRBV7-8; j_call: TRBJ2-1; cdr3_aa: CASSSRVSSYNEQFF; cdr3_nt: TGTGCCAGCAGCTCAAGAGTAAGCTCCTACAATGAGCAGTTCTTC
d_call: NA; v_call: TRBV30; j_call: TRBJ2-3; cdr3_aa: CAWTRSSDTQYF; cdr3_nt: TGTGCCTGGACAAGATCCTCCGATACGCAGTATTTT
d_call: NA; v_call: TRBV28; j_call: TRBJ2-7; cdr3_aa: CASRADTYEQYF; cdr3_nt: TGTGCCAGCAGAGCTGACACCTACGAGCAGTACTTC
d_call: NA; v_call: TRBV11-2; j_call: TRBJ1-6; cdr3_aa: CASSHRVTNSPLHF; cdr3_nt: TGTGCCAGCAGCCACAGGGTCACGAATTCACCCCTCCACTTT